What follows are 9 T cell receptor beta chains derived from one specimen sequenced in a study of cytomegalovirus exposure and HLA in healthy donors. The PCR contained 60 Vbeta and 13 Jbeta primers. The table came from immunoSEQ multiplex PCR; TCRdb's copy has only in-frame clones and leaves some out. The sample consists of 150,000 to 200,000 clones, roughly 84% of them appearing once. Input material: PBMCs. The receptors shown here come from a man in his fifties in good health and CMV-seropositive.

The chain carries TRBV5-1 and TRBJ2-5, with 15 bases matching TRBD2. In germline, CDR1 is SGHRS, CDR2 YFSETQ. The CDR3 has 17 amino acids. Unmatched junction bases numbered 4, after V lost 4 bases and J lost 0 bases. In DNA, the CDR3 is TGCGCCAGCAGCCCGGGACTAGCGGGGGGATACCAAGAGACCCAGTACTTC. Protein: CASSPGLAGGYQETQYF.

This chain connects TRBV7-9 to TRBJ2-1; TRBD1 matches at 7 bases. Germline V CDR1 and CDR2: SEHNR, FQNEAQ (reference sequence). The CDR3 totals 15 residues. V trimming: 4 bases; J trimming: 8 bases; junction bases outside the gene matches: 11. The CDR3 loop reads CASSSPSTGNYEQFF. Here the CDR3 DNA reads TGTGCCAGCAGCTCCCCCTCGACAGGGAACTATGAGCAGTTCTTC.

Here the CDR3 DNA reads TGTGCCAGTAGTCTGGCATCAAGCAGGGGATCACCCCTCCACTTT. This translates into CASSLASSRGSPLHF. The genes are TRBV19 and TRBJ1-6; D is perhaps TRBD1 (6 bases). Germline V CDR1 and CDR2: LNHDA, SQIVND (reference sequence). The CDR3 length is 15 residues. V was clipped by 5 bases and J by 10 bases, with 18 bases between them. Looking up the rest from reference TRBV19 and TRBJ1-6 gives the full variable domain: DGGITQSPKYLFRKEGQNVTLSCEQNLNHDAMYWYRQDPGQGLRLIYYSQIVNDFQKGDIAEGYSVSREKKESFPLTVTSAQKNPTAFYLCASSLASSRGSPLHFGNGTRLTVT.

V usage is TRBV5-1 and J usage is TRBJ1-1; 10 nucleotides line up with TRBD1. The CDR3 totals 14 residues. CDR1 SGHRS and CDR2 YFSETQ come from the germline V gene. The V gene end was trimmed by 2 bases and the J gene end by 5 bases; junction bases not matched to a gene: 3. This CDR3 reads CASSFGQGDTEAFF. The DNA for the CDR3 is TGCGCCAGCAGCTTCGGACAGGGGGATACTGAAGCTTTCTTT.

This chain uses TRBV11-3 with TRBJ2-5; 9 positions match TRBD1. The V segment lost 5 bases and the J segment 4 bases; nucleotides outside the gene matches: 5. Germline V gene lookup returns CDR1 SGHNT and CDR2 YENEEA. The CDR3 runs to 14 residues. The CDR3 nucleotides are TGTGCCAGCAGCCCAGACAGGGGGGGAGAGACCCAGTACTTC. It encodes CASSPDRGGETQYF.

J is TRBJ2-1 and V is TRBV15, with TRBD1 identical over 9 bases. The ends lost 1 base at V and 6 bases at J; junction bases unmatched: 7. CDR1 and CDR2 (germline): LNHNV, YYDKDF (reference sequence). This CDR3 has 16 amino acids. Here the CDR3 reads CATSRGGQGISNEQFF. The CDR3 DNA sequence: TGTGCCACCAGCAGAGGAGGACAGGGGATAAGCAATGAGCAGTTCTTC. Full variable domain (rest looked up from reference TRBV15 and TRBJ2-1): DAMVIQNPRYQVTQFGKPVTLSCSQTLNHNVMYWYQQKSSQAPKLLFHYYDKDFNNEADTPDNFQSRRPNTSFCFLDIRSPGLGDTAMYLCATSRGGQGISNEQFFGPGTRLTVL.

This sequence joins TRBV7-2 and TRBJ2-2, with 7 bases identical to TRBD2. This CDR3 contains 15 residues. J was trimmed by 2 bases and V by 2 bases; bases with no gene match: 2. CDR1 SGHTA and CDR2 FQGNSA come from the germline V gene. CDR3 bases: TGTGCCAGCAGCTTAAGCGGGACCAACACCGGGGAGCTGTTTTTT. This sequence encodes CASSLSGTNTGELFF.

The V gene is TRBV19, the J gene TRBJ1-5; D unclear. V was shortened by 0 bases and J by 3 bases, with 9 bases between the two germline ends. Per germline, CDR1 LNHDA and CDR2 SQIVND (reference sequence). This CDR3 has 15 residues. The CDR3 region is CASSIDHRDNQPQHF. The CDR3 coding sequence is TGTGCCAGTAGTATAGATCACAGAGACAATCAGCCCCAGCATTTT.

This clone has just one count. The V call is TRBV19, the J call TRBJ2-3; D possibly corresponds to TRBD2 (6 bases). V lost 7 bases to trimming and J lost 0 bases, with 17 bases between them. CDR1 is LNHDA and CDR2 is SQIVND in the germline V gene (reference sequence). The CDR3 loop spans 16 amino acids. CDR3 sequence (DNA): TGTGCCAGTACTAGGGACTTCCCCCATAGCACAGATACGCAGTATTTT. It encodes CASTRDFPHSTDTQYF. Together with reference TRBV19 and TRBJ2-3, the CDR3 gives the full variable domain: DGGITQSPKYLFRKEGQNVTLSCEQNLNHDAMYWYRQDPGQGLRLIYYSQIVNDFQKGDIAEGYSVSREKKESFPLTVTSAQKNPTAFYLCASTRDFPHSTDTQYFGPGTRLTVL.